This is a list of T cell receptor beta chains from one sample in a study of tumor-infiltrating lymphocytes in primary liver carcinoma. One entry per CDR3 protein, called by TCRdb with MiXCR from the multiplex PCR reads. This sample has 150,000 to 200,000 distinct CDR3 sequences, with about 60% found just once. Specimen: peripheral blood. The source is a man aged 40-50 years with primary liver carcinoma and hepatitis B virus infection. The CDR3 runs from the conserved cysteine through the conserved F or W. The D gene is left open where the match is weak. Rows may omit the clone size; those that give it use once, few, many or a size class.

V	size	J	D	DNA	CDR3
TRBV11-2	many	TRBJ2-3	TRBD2	TGTGCCAGCAGCCCTAGCGGGAGTGGTACAGATACGCAGTATTTT	CASSPSGSGTDTQYF
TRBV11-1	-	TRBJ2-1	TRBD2	TGTGCCAGCGGCTTTCTACTAGCGAAAGACCCACAGCAGTTCTTC	CASGFLLAKDPQQFF
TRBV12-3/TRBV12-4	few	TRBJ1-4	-	TGTGCCAGCAGTCGCCGGGCGGGAAATGAAAAACTGTTTTTT	CASSRRAGNEKLFF
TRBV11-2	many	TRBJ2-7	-	TGTGCCAGCAGCTTAGGACGGGCAGGGAGTTACGAGCAGTACTTC	CASSLGRAGSYEQYF
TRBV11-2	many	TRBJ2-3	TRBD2	TGTGCCAGCAGCGACGGAGGTAGCGGGAGACGGACGCAGTATTTT	CASSDGGSGRRTQYF
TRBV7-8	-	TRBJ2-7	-	TGCGCCAGCAGCGACCCACGGGCCGAGCAGTACTTC	CASSDPRAEQYF
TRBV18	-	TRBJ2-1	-	TGTGCCAGCTCACCACCATCGGTCAATGAGCAGTTCTTC	CASSPPSVNEQFF
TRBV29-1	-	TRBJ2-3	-	TGCAGCGTAGCCGGGACACGAAGCACAGATACGCAGTATTTT	CSVAGTRSTDTQYF
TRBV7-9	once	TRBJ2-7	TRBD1	TGTGCCAGCAGCTTAGGGACAGGGGATTCCTACGAGCAGTACTTC	CASSLGTGDSYEQYF
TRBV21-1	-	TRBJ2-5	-	TGTGCCAGCACCGATCGGACGGAAAAAGAGACCCAGTACTTC	CASTDRTEKETQYF
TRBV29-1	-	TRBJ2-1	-	TGCAACGTTGATGGGAACAATGAGCAGTTCTTC	CNVDGNNEQFF
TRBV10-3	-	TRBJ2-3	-	TGTGCCACAACGTGGCAGAGTAGCACAGATACGCGGTATTTT	CATTWQSSTDTRYF
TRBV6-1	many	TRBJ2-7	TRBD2	TGTGCCAGCAGCGAGCGGACTAGCGGATCCTACGAGCAGTACTTC	CASSERTSGSYEQYF
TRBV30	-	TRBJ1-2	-	TGTGCCTGGAGTGTATCCAGTTATGGCTACACCTTC	CAWSVSSYGYTF
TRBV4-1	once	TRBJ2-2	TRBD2	TGCGCCAGCAGCCGAGGGACTAGCGTGGGGACGAACACCGGGGAGCTGTTTTTT	CASSRGTSVGTNTGELFF
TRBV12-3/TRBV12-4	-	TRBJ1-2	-	TGTGCCAGGAGTCCTAGGGGGGGAGGCTACACCTTC	CARSPRGGGYTF
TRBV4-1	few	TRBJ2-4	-	TGCGCCAGCAGCCAAGATATGGGGGGAGGCAAAAACATTCAGTACTTC	CASSQDMGGGKNIQYF
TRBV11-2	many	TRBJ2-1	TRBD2	TGTGCCAGCAGCATGCTAGCGGGGTCGGGGGATGAGCAGTTCTTC	CASSMLAGSGDEQFF
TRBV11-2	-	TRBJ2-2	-	TGTGCCGGCAGCGCCCCGGTACAAACAAATACCGGGGAGCTGTTTTTT	CAGSAPVQTNTGELFF
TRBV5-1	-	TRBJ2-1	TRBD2	TGCGCCAGCAGCCCCCCTCTAGCGGGAGGTGGCAATGAGCAGTTCTTC	CASSPPLAGGGNEQFF
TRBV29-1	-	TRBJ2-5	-	TGCAGCGTTGAAGGCAGGCCCCAAGAGACCCAGTACTTC	CSVEGRPQETQYF
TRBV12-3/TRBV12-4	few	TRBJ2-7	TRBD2	TGTGCCAGCAGTTTAGAGGCGGGAGCGGGCGAGCAGTACTTC	CASSLEAGAGEQYF
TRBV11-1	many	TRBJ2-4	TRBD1	TGTGCCAGCAGGGGGACAGGGATAGCCAAAAACATTCAGTACTTC	CASRGTGIAKNIQYF
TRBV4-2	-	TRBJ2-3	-	TGTACCAGCAGCGTCGGCAGTCACACAGATACGCAGTATTTT	CTSSVGSHTDTQYF
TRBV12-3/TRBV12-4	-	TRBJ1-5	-	TGTGCCAGCAAGGGAGGGGAGGGATGGAGGCCCCAGCATTTT	CASKGGEGWRPQHF
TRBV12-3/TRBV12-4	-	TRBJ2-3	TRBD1	TGTGCCAGCAGTCCGGACAGGGGGACGTCCGATACGCAGTATTTT	CASSPDRGTSDTQYF
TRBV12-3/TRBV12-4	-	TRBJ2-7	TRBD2	TGTGTCAGCAGTTTATCCCGGGGGGCCTACGAGCAGTACTTC	CVSSLSRGAYEQYF
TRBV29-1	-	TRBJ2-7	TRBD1	TGCAGCGTCGCCTCGGGACAGGGGCTCTACGAGCAGTACTTC	CSVASGQGLYEQYF
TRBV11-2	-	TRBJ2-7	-	TGTGTCAGCAGCCTCCACCAGGGTACCTACAAGCAGTACTTC	CVSSLHQGTYKQYF
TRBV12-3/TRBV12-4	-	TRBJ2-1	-	TGTGCCAGCAGTTCAATCGTCATTGAGCAGTTCTTC	CASSSIVIEQFF
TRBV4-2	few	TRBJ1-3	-	TGTGCCAGCAGCCGTCACCCCTCTACAGACGGGGAGCTCTCTGGAAACACCATATATTTT	CASSRHPSTDGELSGNTIYF
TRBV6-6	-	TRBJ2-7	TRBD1	TGTGCCACAAACCCCGGGACAGGGGCCGAGCAGTACTTC	CATNPGTGAEQYF
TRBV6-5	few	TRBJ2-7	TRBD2	TGTGCCAGCAGTCCCCTTAAACTCAGACTAGCGATTTCCGAGCAGTACTTC	CASSPLKLRLAISEQYF
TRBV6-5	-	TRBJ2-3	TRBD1	TGTGCCTCCAGGCTAACAGGGGAACGAACAGATATGCAGTATTTT	CASRLTGERTDMQYF
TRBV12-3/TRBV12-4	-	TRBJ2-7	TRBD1	TGTGCCAGCAGACAGGGACAGGGGTGGCCCTACGAGCAGTACTTC	CASRQGQGWPYEQYF
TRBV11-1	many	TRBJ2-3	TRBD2	TGTGCCAGCAGCCTCAGTAGGCTAGCGGGAGGGCCGGGTTTGACAGATACGCAGTATTTT	CASSLSRLAGGPGLTDTQYF
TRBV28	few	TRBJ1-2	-	TGTGCCAGCCTTGAGCGGGCCGCTCCCTATGGCTACACCTTC	CASLERAAPYGYTF